The 23 T cell receptor beta chains below come from one sample, sequenced in a study of identical twins (dated by TCRdb to 2016 to 2018). Library method: 5' RACE. The sample was run on an Illumina HiSeq 2000. TCRdb applied fastp at Q25 and MiXCR to the public reads, then kept only in-frame beta chains. Under each unique CDR3 protein, matching rows form one entry showing the most common genes and DNA. The sample has 1.5 million to 2 million distinct CDR3 sequences on record, more than 30% of them singletons. More than 0.25% of the sample is held by the ten biggest clonotypes. The specimen sequenced was cord blood. These receptors all come from a newborn girl in good health.

The V call is TRBV20-1, the J call TRBJ2-4; TRBD2 agrees at 11 bases. V lost 4 bases to trimming and J lost 13 bases; unmatched junction nucleotides: 15. The length of the CDR3 is 15 residues. Per germline, CDR1 DFQATT and CDR2 SNEGSKA (reference sequence). In DNA form, the CDR3 reads TGCAGTGCTATGACGACTAGCGGGGATTCCTACGGGCAGTACTTC. Protein product: CSAMTTSGDSYGQYF.

This clonotype was seen more than once but under ten times. This sequence joins TRBV20-1 and TRBJ1-2; 7 bases are shared with TRBD1. The junction had 13 bases not matched to a gene; V was cut back by 2 bases and J by 7 bases. Germline CDR1 and CDR2: DFQATT and SNEGSKA (reference sequence). This CDR3 has 15 amino acids. The CDR3 coding sequence is TGCAGTGCTAGAAGCAGCGGGAACAGGGGAGGTGGCTACACCTTC. This translates into CSARSSGNRGGGYTF.

The chain links TRBV28 to TRBJ2-7; D might be TRBD1 (6 bases). The CDR3 contains 15 residues. Trimming left V 7 bases short and J 2 bases short, with 18 bases between. Germline values: CDR1 MDHEN, CDR2 SYDVKM. CDR3 sequence reads: CASTNGGGTTYEQYF. The DNA of the CDR3 is TGTGCCAGCACCAATGGGGGCGGAACCACCTACGAGCAGTACTTC.

The chain carries TRBV7-2 and TRBJ2-4, with a weak D call TRBD2 (6 bases). The end of the DNA is better explained by TRBJ2-7, so the J call may be wrong. The CDR3 is made up of 15 amino acids. The germline V gene encodes CDR1 SGHTA and CDR2 FQGNSA. The CDR3 DNA follows: TGTGCCAGCAGCTTAGAAGGCCGGGAGAGCCACGAGCAGTACTTC. The encoded protein is CASSLEGRESHEQYF.

V gene TRBV6-6 combines with J gene TRBJ1-1; D gene unclear. The assigned J gene may be wrong: the sequence end matches TRBJ2-1 better. The CDR3 covers 12 residues. Per germline, CDR1 MNHNY and CDR2 SVGAGI (reference sequence). In nucleotides, the CDR3 is TGTGCCAGCAGCCCTCGCCCGACTGAGCAGTTCTTC. Protein: CASSPRPTEQFF.

The chain is built from TRBV10-3 and TRBJ1-2, with 8 bases aligning to TRBD1. CDR3 length: 17 amino acids. V lost 0 bases, J lost 3 bases, and 9 bases stayed unmatched. The germline V gene encodes CDR1 ENHRY and CDR2 SYGVKD. The CDR3 loop reads CAISESGQAYGDYGYTF. In nucleotides, the CDR3 is TGTGCCATCAGTGAGTCGGGACAGGCTTACGGGGACTATGGCTACACCTTC.

J is TRBJ1-5 and V is TRBV2; tentatively, D is TRBD1 (6 bases). Germline lookup yields CDR1 SNHLY and CDR2 FYNNEI. The V gene lost 3 bases and the J gene lost 9 bases, with 6 bases spanning the gap. The CDR3 spans 11 residues. The CDR3, as DNA: TGTGCCAGCAGTGACAGGGGGCCCCAGCATTTT. This translates into CASSDRGPQHF.

This sequence joins TRBV27 and TRBJ2-1; no clear D gene. The CDR3 runs 17 residues. V lost 3 bases and J 0 bases, leaving 15 bases between the germline ends. Germline CDR1 and CDR2: MNHEY and SMNVEV (reference sequence). CDR3 protein: CASSFRLAFSSYNEQFF. The DNA of the CDR3 is TGTGCCAGCAGTTTCCGGTTGGCGTTCAGCTCCTACAATGAGCAGTTCTTC.

There are many counts of this clonotype. The gene calls are TRBV12-3 or TRBV12-4 and TRBJ2-3; no clear D gene. Trimming left V 8 bases short and J 2 bases short, with 11 bases between. The CDR3 loop spans 13 amino acids. The CDR3 loop is CASGDSYTDTQYF. DNA of the CDR3: TGTGCCAGCGGAGATAGTTACACAGATACGCAGTATTTT.

V usage is TRBV29-1 and J usage is TRBJ1-3, with 9 nucleotides matching TRBD1. The ends lost 5 bases at V and 8 bases at J; junction bases unmatched: 13. CDR3 size: 15 residues. The V gene's germline CDR1 is SQVTM and CDR2 ANQGSEA. The CDR3 is CSVPGTGTEGYTIYF. As DNA, the CDR3 is TGCAGCGTTCCCGGGACAGGGACTGAAGGTTACACCATATATTTT.

Note on this clonotype: One end of the junction varies from germline; a read error may be responsible. The rearrangement joins TRBV7-9 to TRBJ1-2; D gene unclear. Per the germline V gene, CDR1 is SEHNR and CDR2 is FQNEAQ (reference sequence). CDR3 length: 15 amino acids. The CDR3 region is CASRPGIQGYYGYIF. The CDR3 DNA sequence: TGTGCCAGCAGACCCGGGATACAAGGCTACTATGGCTACATCTTC.

This chain connects TRBV27 to TRBJ1-4, with 9 bases fitting TRBD1. Germline CDR1 reads MNHEY; CDR2 reads SMNVEV (reference sequence). CDR3 length: 15 amino acids. J was trimmed by 6 bases and V by 3 bases; bases with no gene match: 5. CDR3 nucleotides: TGTGCCAGCAGTTTGCGCGGGACAGGGTATGAAAAACTGTTTTTT. Amino acids: CASSLRGTGYEKLFF.

The V and J genes are TRBV7-2 and TRBJ2-3, with D unresolved. This CDR3 is 15 amino acids long. Germline values: CDR1 SGHTA, CDR2 FQGNSA. Trimming removed 5 bases from V and 5 bases from J, with 17 bases in between. The CDR3 nucleotides are TGTGCCAGCAGCGCCAACCCGGTCCCGGGAGATACGCAGTATTTT. Protein: CASSANPVPGDTQYF.

This clonotype showed up just a few times. The chain recombines TRBV7-8 with TRBJ1-4; D possibly corresponds to TRBD1 (5 bases). Germline lookup yields CDR1 SGHVS and CDR2 FQNEAQ. V lost 5 bases to trimming and J lost 5 bases, with 18 bases between them. The CDR3 is made up of 16 amino acids. This CDR3 is CASSQAGGAPNEKLFF. Here the CDR3 DNA reads TGTGCCAGCAGCCAAGCAGGTGGGGCACCGAATGAAAAACTGTTTTTT.

The chain joins TRBV7-2 to TRBJ2-5, with 8 nucleotides matching TRBD2. Matching the DNA end better, TRBJ2-7 makes the J call doubtful. Per germline, CDR1 SGHTA and CDR2 FQGNSA. The CDR3 totals 15 residues. CDR3 protein: CASSLGTSPRYEQYF. In nucleotides, the CDR3 is TGTGCCAGCAGCTTAGGGACTAGCCCTCGCTACGAGCAGTACTTC.

The sample holds a few counts of this clonotype. The V and J genes are TRBV7-8 and TRBJ2-7; D might be TRBD2 (6 bases). The CDR3 runs to 15 residues. Trimming pared 4 bases from V and 3 bases from J, leaving 16 bases between. In germline, CDR1 is SGHVS, CDR2 FQNEAQ. In DNA form, the CDR3 reads TGTGCCAGCAGCTACAGCCGGGGGTCGAACTACGAGCAGTACTTC. The encoded protein is CASSYSRGSNYEQYF.

The rearrangement links TRBV5-1 to TRBJ2-7; 7 nucleotides match TRBD1. The J call is in doubt because the DNA end fits TRBJ2-5 better. CDR1 and CDR2 from the germline V gene are SGHRS and YFSETQ. The CDR3 sequence is 15 residues long. The CDR3 DNA reads as TGCGCCAGCTGTCCCCAGACCGGGACAGAAGAGACCCAGTACTTC. Translation gives CASCPQTGTEETQYF.

The CDR3 sequence is CSARDRGTSGISYNEQYF. CDR3 nucleotide sequence: TGCAGTGCTAGAGATCGGGGGACTAGCGGAATCTCCTACAATGAGCAGTACTTC. This rearrangement joins TRBV20-1 to TRBJ2-5; 11 nucleotides match TRBD2. Germline V gene data show CDR1 as DFQATT and CDR2 as SNEGSKA (reference sequence). The trim removed 0 bases at V and 11 bases at J, leaving 20 bases unmatched. The CDR3 has 18 residues.

The sample holds a few counts of this clonotype. J is TRBJ2-1 and V is TRBV20-1; a possible D gene is TRBD2 (5 bases). The CDR3 contains 16 residues. V gave up 2 bases and J gave up 4 bases, with 18 bases separating them. From germline, CDR1 is DFQATT and CDR2 SNEGSKA (reference sequence). CDR3 protein: CSARMTNKGPYNEQFF. The CDR3 bases are TGCAGTGCTAGAATGACTAACAAAGGCCCATACAATGAGCAGTTCTTC.

The rearrangement links TRBV20-1 to TRBJ2-4, with unresolved D. The end of the DNA fits TRBJ2-7 better, so the J call may be wrong. The germline V gene has CDR1 DFQATT and CDR2 SNEGSKA (reference sequence). The CDR3 length is 13 residues. The CDR3 reads CSASRPASYEQYF. The CDR3 nucleotides are TGCAGTGCCTCAAGACCAGCCTCCTACGAGCAGTACTTC.

The chain employs TRBV21-1 and TRBJ1-5. TRBV21-1 is tagged as a pseudogene. The CDR3 is made up of 14 amino acids. The CDR3 here is CASSKVRRGQPQHF. For the CDR3, the DNA is TGTGCCAGCAGCAAAGTTCGAAGAGGCCAACCCCAGCATTTT.

A word on this clonotype: The junction and the germline gene differ at one end; a read error may be behind it. This chain links TRBV12-3 or TRBV12-4 with TRBJ2-3; D remains ambiguous. The CDR3 covers 11 residues. CDR3 sequence reads: CASVSTDAQYF. CDR3 DNA: TGTGCCAGTGTGAGCACAGATGCGCAGTATTTT.

The chain employs TRBV6-1 and TRBJ1-4; TRBD1 matches 12 bases. CDR3 size: 15 residues. CDR1 and CDR2 from the germline V gene are MNHNS and SASEGT. J gave up 7 bases and V 2 bases, and 2 bases lay outside the gene matches. In nucleotides, the CDR3 is TGTGCCAGCAGTGAAAGGGGACAGGGGGCTGAAAAACTGTTTTTT. Protein: CASSERGQGAEKLFF.